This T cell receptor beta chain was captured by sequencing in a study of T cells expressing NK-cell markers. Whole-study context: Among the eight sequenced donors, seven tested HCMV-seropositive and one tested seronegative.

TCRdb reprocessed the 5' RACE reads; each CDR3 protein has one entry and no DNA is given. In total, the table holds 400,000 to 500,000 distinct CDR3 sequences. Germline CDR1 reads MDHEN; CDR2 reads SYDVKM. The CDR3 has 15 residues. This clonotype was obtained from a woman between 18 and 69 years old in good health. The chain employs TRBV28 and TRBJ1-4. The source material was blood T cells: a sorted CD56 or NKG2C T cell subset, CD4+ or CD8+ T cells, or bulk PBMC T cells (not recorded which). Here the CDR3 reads CASSLPDPSREKLFF. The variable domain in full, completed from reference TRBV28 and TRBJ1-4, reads DVKVTQSSRYLVKRTGEKVFLECVQDMDHENMFWYRQDPGLGLRLIYFSYDVKMKEKGDIPEGYSVSREKKERFSLILESASTNQTSMYLCASSLPDPSREKLFFGSGTQLSVL.